One sample yielded the 6 T cell receptor beta chains listed below, sequenced in a study of cytotoxic CD8 clonotypes in ibrutinib-treated CLL. Assay: immunoSEQ multiplex PCR; the TCRdb copy retains only in-frame clones and omits some. Of around 140,000 clones in the sample, 80% to 90% are singletons; the top ten hold around 2.1%. The input for sequencing was PBMCs, taken after 24 months of ibrutinib treatment. Source of these receptors: a human donor with chronic lymphocytic leukemia.

The chain couples TRBV5-1 to TRBJ1-4; D is undetermined. The CDR3 totals 14 residues. V was cut by 2 bases and J by 7 bases, with 12 bases left in between. Germline V gene data show CDR1 as SGHRS and CDR2 as YFSETQ. The CDR3 sequence is CASSFDRPGEKLFF. For the CDR3, the DNA is TGCGCCAGCAGCTTTGACCGACCGGGTGAAAAACTGTTTTTT.

The chain uses TRBV7-9 and TRBJ2-4, with D perhaps being TRBD1 or TRBD2 (5 bases each). Germline V CDR1 and CDR2: SEHNR, FQNEAQ (reference sequence). CDR3 length equals 14 residues. Trimming left V 1 base short and J 7 bases short, with 11 bases between. The CDR3 here is CASSLESGPNIQYF. CDR3 DNA sequence: TGTGCCAGCAGCTTAGAATCGGGACCTAACATTCAGTACTTC.

This chain uses TRBV7-2 with TRBJ2-3; the D is unclear. Trimming took off 6 bases at V and 7 bases at J, with 17 bases between the two ends. This CDR3 spans 14 amino acids. Germline CDR1 SGHTA, CDR2 FQGNSA. CDR3 loop: CASSSPASGNTQYF. The CDR3 DNA follows: TGTGCCAGCAGTTCCCCAGCATCCGGAAATACGCAGTATTTT.

In the case of this clone: The CDR3 end shows no conserved phenylalanine or tryptophan, and so a read error is likely. The rearrangement uses TRBV16 and TRBJ1-2; D is perhaps TRBD1 (6 bases). This CDR3 contains 15 residues. In germline, CDR1 is KGHSY, CDR2 FQNENV. The V gene lost 4 bases and the J gene lost 2 bases, with 14 bases spanning the gap. The CDR3 sequence is CASSPRTAPNYGYTL. The CDR3 DNA reads TGTGCCAGCAGCCCGCGGACAGCGCCAAACTATGGCTACACCCTC.

The chain is built from TRBV5-8 and TRBJ1-5, with D maybe TRBD1 (5 bases). Germline values: CDR1 SGHTS, CDR2 YDEGEE. The CDR3 is 16 residues long. Deletions cut 4 bases from V and 2 bases from J, with 16 bases between. The CDR3 here is CASSIGHGRGNQPQHF. For the CDR3, the DNA is TGTGCCAGCAGCATAGGACACGGCCGGGGCAATCAGCCCCAGCATTTT.

DNA for the CDR3: TGTGCCAGCAGTTACGAGGCCGTTAGAGGCTACACCTTC. Translated: CASSYEAVRGYTF. The chain carries TRBV6-5 and TRBJ1-2; D gene uncertain. Trimming cost V 2 bases and J 8 bases, with 12 bases left between them. Germline values: CDR1 MNHEY, CDR2 SVGAGI. This CDR3 spans 13 amino acids.